One sample yielded the 26 T cell receptor beta chains listed below, sequenced in a study of blood T cell repertoires in COVID-19. Repertoires were generated with immunoSEQ multiplex PCR, while TCRdb's copy carries only in-frame clones and drops some. The sample records 180,000 or so clones, 84% being singletons. Material for sequencing was peripheral blood. These receptors originate from a man aged 35 to 55 who had recovered from COVID-19.

This clone was detected only a few times. The V and J genes are TRBV6-5 and TRBJ1-1, with 9 bases aligning to TRBD1. Per the germline V gene, CDR1 is MNHEY and CDR2 is SVGAGI. V was pared by 6 bases and J by 5 bases, with 7 bases of the junction left unmatched. The CDR3 length is 14 residues. CDR3 nucleotide sequence: TGTGCCAGCAGGACGACAGGGGGAGAGACTGAAGCTTTCTTT. Encoded protein: CASRTTGGETEAFF.

This clone has just one count. This chain joins TRBV7-2 and TRBJ2-4; 8 positions agree with TRBD1. V shed 2 bases and J 8 bases; nucleotides not matched to a gene: 5. Germline V gives CDR1 SGHTA, CDR2 FQGNSA. CDR3 length: 14 residues. The CDR3 DNA is TGTGCCAGCAGCTTAACTCAGGGGGCGGACATTCAGTACTTC. Residues: CASSLTQGADIQYF.

CDR3 residues: CASSYTGMNTEAFF. CDR3 coding DNA: TGTGCCAGCAGTTACACAGGGATGAACACTGAAGCTTTCTTT. This chain links TRBV6-5 with TRBJ1-1; perhaps TRBD1 as D (6 bases). CDR1 is MNHEY, CDR2 SVGAGI, per germline. Trimming stripped 2 bases from V and 0 bases from J, with 7 bases between. The CDR3 is made up of 14 amino acids.

The rearrangement links TRBV7-6 to TRBJ2-2, with TRBD2 matching 16 bases. The CDR3 runs 20 residues. CDR1 and CDR2 (germline): SGHVS, FNYEAQ. V lost 2 bases, J lost 5 bases, and 11 bases stayed unmatched. CDR3 sequence reads: CASSLTGLAGGPRRTGELFF. Here the CDR3 DNA reads TGTGCCAGCAGCTTAACGGGACTAGCGGGAGGGCCGCGACGTACCGGGGAGCTGTTTTTT.

This clone was observed a handful of times. The chain is built from TRBV7-8 and TRBJ2-2, with 9 bases that match TRBD2. J lost 0 bases, V lost 6 bases, and 11 bases had no gene match. The CDR3 runs to 18 residues. CDR1 SGHVS and CDR2 FQNEAQ come from the germline V gene. CDR3 protein: CASSSSAGGGTNTGELFF. CDR3 bases: TGTGCCAGCAGTTCTTCCGCGGGAGGGGGGACGAACACCGGGGAGCTGTTTTTT. Looking up the rest from reference TRBV7-8 and TRBJ2-2 gives the full variable domain: GAGVSQSPRYKVAKRGQDVALRCDPISGHVSLFWYQQALGQGPEFLTYFQNEAQLDKSGLPSDRFFAERPEGSVSTLKIQRTQQEDSAVYLCASSSSAGGGTNTGELFFGEGSRLTVL.

The chain is built from TRBV4-1 and TRBJ2-7; D is unresolved. The CDR3 contains 13 residues. Germline CDR1 MGHRA, CDR2 YSYEKL. The V gene lost 0 bases and the J gene lost 0 bases, with 3 bases spanning the gap. The CDR3 region has the DNA TGCGCCAGCAGCCAAGATCACTCCTACGAGCAGTACTTC. Encoded protein: CASSQDHSYEQYF.

This clone was observed a few times. The chain has TRBV27 and TRBJ2-3, with 12 bases fitting TRBD2. From germline, CDR1 is MNHEY and CDR2 SMNVEV (reference sequence). The V segment lost 3 bases and the J segment 0 bases; nucleotides outside the gene matches: 4. This CDR3 has 17 amino acids. CDR3 in amino acids: CASSFRTSGTSTDTQYF. Written as DNA, the CDR3 is TGTGCCAGCAGTTTTAGGACTAGCGGGACGAGCACAGATACGCAGTATTTT.

This clone was recorded a few times. This rearrangement joins TRBV27 to TRBJ2-7, with 11 bases identical to TRBD2. V lost 3 bases and J lost 2; bases outside the gene matches: 6. Germline CDR1 MNHEY, CDR2 SMNVEV (reference sequence). The CDR3 totals 16 residues. CDR3 bases: TGTGCCAGCAGTTTCGTGACTAGCGGGATTACCTACGAGCAGTACTTC. Translation gives CASSFVTSGITYEQYF.

This clone was picked up a small number of times. The chain combines TRBV11-2 with TRBJ2-2; no clear D gene. Germline V gene data show CDR1 as SGHAT and CDR2 as FQNNGV. The CDR3 sequence is 12 residues long. The germline V and J ends were trimmed by 7 bases and 6 bases, with 9 bases remaining between them. The CDR3 loop is CASISFSGELFF. The CDR3 bases are TGTGCCAGCATTAGTTTCTCCGGGGAGCTGTTTTTT.

V is TRBV15 and J is TRBJ1-1; D is perhaps TRBD1 (5 bases). The CDR3 totals 13 residues. V was shortened by 3 bases and J by 5 bases, with 10 bases between the two germline ends. Germline V gene data show CDR1 as LNHNV and CDR2 as YYDKDF (reference sequence). The CDR3 sequence is CATSRMGGTEAFF. For the CDR3, the DNA is TGTGCCACCAGCAGGATGGGGGGAACTGAAGCTTTCTTT.

This clone appeared once. The chain combines TRBV29-1 with TRBJ2-1, with a tentative D call TRBD2 (5 bases). CDR3 length: 13 amino acids. Germline loops: CDR1 SQVTM, CDR2 ANQGSEA. Trimming removed 7 bases at V and 7 bases at J, with 17 bases between. CDR3 sequence: CSASKFGGNEQFF. The CDR3 DNA reads TGCAGCGCATCTAAGTTCGGCGGGAATGAGCAGTTCTTC.

The chain links TRBV7-3 to TRBJ2-7; possible D gene TRBD2, 7 bases. The CDR3 runs to 14 residues. Germline CDR1 and CDR2: SGHTA and FQGTGA. Trimming cost V 5 bases and J 2 bases, with 13 bases left between them. The CDR3 bases are TGTGCCAGCAGCCCCCAGGGGAGGGCCTACGAGCAGTACTTC. Translating gives CASSPQGRAYEQYF.

V and J are TRBV9 and TRBJ1-1, with D hard to call. This CDR3 is 12 amino acids long. The V and J ends lost 4 bases and 5 bases respectively, with 9 bases between them. Germline CDR1 and CDR2: SGDLS and YYNGEE. CDR3 coding DNA: TGTGCCAGCAGCATCGGGGAGACTGAAGCTTTCTTT. Amino acid sequence: CASSIGETEAFF.

J is TRBJ1-1 and V is TRBV28; D gene ambiguous. The length of the CDR3 is 12 residues. Trimming stripped 4 bases from V and 11 bases from J, with 14 bases between. Germline values: CDR1 MDHEN, CDR2 SYDVKM. CDR3 coding DNA: TGTGCCAGCAGTTCCCCCACAGTTGACGCTTTCTTT. Encoded protein: CASSSPTVDAFF.

The chain employs TRBV28 and TRBJ1-1, with D uncertain. From germline, CDR1 is MDHEN and CDR2 SYDVKM. V lost 9 bases, J lost 0 bases, and 8 bases lay in between. The CDR3 has 12 amino acids. CDR3 residues: CASAGMNTEAFF. For the CDR3, the DNA is TGTGCCAGTGCAGGCATGAACACTGAAGCTTTCTTT.

This chain links TRBV5-6 with TRBJ1-2, with 7 nucleotides matching TRBD1. The germline V gene has CDR1 SGHDT and CDR2 YYEEEE. V dropped 4 bases and J dropped 8; count of bases not matched to a gene: 8. This CDR3 spans 13 amino acids. The CDR3 DNA is TGTGCCAGCAGCCCGACAGGGTGGGAAGGCTACACCTTC. Its protein is CASSPTGWEGYTF.

With regard to this clone: The sample contains more than one DNA sequence encoding this CDR3. The chain uses TRBV19 and TRBJ1-5; 8 nucleotides match TRBD1. CDR1 and CDR2 (germline): LNHDA, SQIVND (reference sequence). The CDR3 runs to 14 residues. J lost 2 bases, V lost 6 bases, and 3 bases had no gene match. The CDR3 DNA reads as TGTGCCAGTAGCGGGACAGGTGGCAATCAGCCCCAGCATTTT. It translates to CASSGTGGNQPQHF.

The V gene is TRBV7-2, the J gene TRBJ2-1; 7 nucleotides line up with TRBD2. V gave up 5 bases and J gave up 13 bases; unmatched junction bases: 8. This CDR3 is built from 12 residues. Germline CDR1 SGHTA, CDR2 FQGNSA. DNA for the CDR3: TGTGCCAGCAGCCGGAGCGGGGCTACTCAGTTCTTC. Protein product: CASSRSGATQFF. The whole variable domain, remainder taken from reference TRBV7-2 and TRBJ2-1, is GAGVSQSPSNKVTEKGKDVELRCDPISGHTALYWYRQSLGQGLEFLIYFQGNSAPDKSGLPSDRFSAERTGGSVSTLTIQRTQQEDSAVYLCASSRSGATQFFGPGTRLTVL.

This clone came up a few times. The chain combines TRBV28 with TRBJ1-5, with no clear D. The CDR3 contains 14 residues. Germline-derived CDR1 and CDR2 are MDHEN and SYDVKM. V dropped 7 bases and J dropped 1 base, with 11 bases sitting between them. The CDR3 DNA is TGTGCCAGCACGTCCGGGTCGAGCAATCAGCCCCAGCATTTT. This codes for CASTSGSSNQPQHF.

The chain carries TRBV10-3 and TRBJ2-6; D is undetermined. Per the germline V gene, CDR1 is ENHRY and CDR2 is SYGVKD. The CDR3 consists of 16 residues. V was cut by 2 bases and J by 2 bases, with 10 bases left in between. The CDR3 DNA sequence: TGTGCCATCAGTGAGGCCTTCGGTCCTGGGGCCAACGTCCTGACTTTC. Its protein is CAISEAFGPGANVLTF.

The sample holds many counts of this clone. The V call is TRBV5-5, the J call TRBJ1-1, with D possibly being TRBD1 (5 bases). This CDR3 is 14 amino acids long. The germline gives CDR1 SGHKS, CDR2 YYEKEE (reference sequence). V was shortened by 1 base and J by 5 bases, with 12 bases between the two germline ends. The CDR3 DNA follows: TGTGCCAGCAGCTTGAACAGGCAGTGGACTGAAGCTTTCTTT. Translated: CASSLNRQWTEAFF.

The chain uses TRBV11-2 and TRBJ2-7; no clear D gene. The V end lost 8 bases, the J end lost 2 bases, and 4 bases lay between the germline ends. The length of the CDR3 is 10 residues. From germline, CDR1 is SGHAT and CDR2 FQNNGV. CDR3 in DNA: TGTGCCAGCGCTACCTACGAGCAGTACTTC. It codes for CASATYEQYF.

V gene TRBV6-1 combines with J gene TRBJ2-7, with D tentatively TRBD1 (6 bases). Trimming took 1 base from V and 1 from J, leaving 8 bases between them. The V gene's germline CDR1 is MNHNS and CDR2 SASEGT. This CDR3 is built from 14 residues. The CDR3 is CASSEGGQSYEQYF. In DNA, the CDR3 is TGTGCCAGCAGTGAAGGGGGGCAGTCCTACGAGCAGTACTTC.

This clone was observed once. The CDR3 region has the DNA TGTGCCAGCAGTCCCCGGGGGGCTCAAGAGACCCAGTACTTC. This sequence encodes CASSPRGAQETQYF. The chain employs TRBV2 and TRBJ2-5, with TRBD2 as a possible D gene (7 bases). The germline V gene encodes CDR1 SNHLY and CDR2 FYNNEI. The CDR3 length is 14 residues. V lost 5 bases, J lost 2 bases, and 12 bases lay in between.

The chain uses TRBV4-1 and TRBJ2-3; the match to TRBD2 covers 8 bases. The CDR3 has 16 amino acids. Germline loops: CDR1 MGHRA, CDR2 YSYEKL. V gave up 1 base and J gave up 3 bases; unmatched junction bases: 6. CDR3 bases: TGCGCCAGCAGCCAAGTCCGCGGGGGGCCAACAGATACGCAGTATTTT. It codes for CASSQVRGGPTDTQYF.

V usage is TRBV11-2 and J usage is TRBJ1-2; no reliable D call. Germline CDR1 reads SGHAT; CDR2 reads FQNNGV. Trimming removed 2 bases from V and 4 bases from J, with 17 bases in between. The CDR3 has 16 residues. CDR3 region: CASSLRNGYRSYGYTF. As DNA, the CDR3 is TGTGCCAGCAGCTTACGAAATGGGTACAGAAGCTATGGCTACACCTTC.